This TCR beta chain came from a study of cytomegalovirus exposure and HLA in healthy donors. Study-level results: A later analysis revealed that TCR association rates differed between HLA loci, peaking at DRB1 and bottoming out at HLA-C.

About this clone itself: What it binds is not known.

Germline CDR1 reads LNHDA; CDR2 reads SQIVND (reference sequence). The CDR3 runs to 15 residues. Germline trimming cut 10 bases from V and 3 bases from J; bases unmatched to any gene: 15. The study ran its PCR with 60 Vbeta and 13 Jbeta primers. Profiled with immunoSEQ multiplex PCR; TCRdb holds only in-frame clones, not every one. The sample has around 130,000 clones, about 78% seen once. The source material was PBMCs. This TCR derives from a human donor in good health. The rearrangement links TRBV19 to TRBJ2-7; 7 positions agree with TRBD1. The CDR3 DNA is TGTGCCACAAGCCTAAGACCGGGACAGATCTACGAGCAGTACTTC. It yields the protein CATSLRPGQIYEQYF.